This entry features one TCR beta chain sequence. V was clipped by 4 bases and J by 4 bases; unmatched bases: 6. Germline V CDR1 and CDR2: SGHNT, YYREEE (reference sequence). The CDR3 runs to 14 residues. This sample is part of a study of OX40 agonist ivuxolimab in advanced cancers. The assay was immunoSEQ multiplex PCR, and TCRdb's table has in-frame clones only and misses some. The sample records about 39,000 clones, more than 85% being singletons. The sample was CD4+ or CD8+ T cells sorted from blood, taken in a trial of the OX40 agonist ivuxolimab. The source of this sequence is an adult with an advanced solid tumor such as melanoma, head and neck, liver or kidney cancer. The chain uses TRBV5-4 and TRBJ1-1; 8 bases are a match to TRBD1. The CDR3 here is CASSIDRGFTEAFF. DNA of the CDR3: TGTGCCAGCAGCATAGACAGGGGTTTCACTGAAGCTTTCTTT.